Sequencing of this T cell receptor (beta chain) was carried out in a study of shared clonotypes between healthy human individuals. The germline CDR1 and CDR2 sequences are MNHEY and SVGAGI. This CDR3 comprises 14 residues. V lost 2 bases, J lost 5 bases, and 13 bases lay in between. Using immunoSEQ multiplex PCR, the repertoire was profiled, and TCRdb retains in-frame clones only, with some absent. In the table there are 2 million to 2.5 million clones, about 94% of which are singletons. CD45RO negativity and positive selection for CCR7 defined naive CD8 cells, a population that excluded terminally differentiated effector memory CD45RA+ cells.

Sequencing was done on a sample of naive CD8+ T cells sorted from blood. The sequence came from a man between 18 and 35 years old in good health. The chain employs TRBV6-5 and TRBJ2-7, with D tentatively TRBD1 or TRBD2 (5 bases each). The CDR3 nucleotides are TGTGCCAGCAGTTACGGGGGTCCGTTTAACGAGCAGTACTTC. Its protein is CASSYGGPFNEQYF.